This T cell receptor (beta chain) was sequenced for a study of response to subunit inactivated influenza vaccine. Germline V gene sequence: CDR1 ENHRY, CDR2 SYGVKD. V was shortened by 6 bases and J by 3 bases, with 13 bases between the two germline ends. This CDR3 comprises 14 residues. One entry per CDR3 protein, called by TCRdb with MiXCR from the RT-PCR reads. The table includes almost 250,000 distinct CDR3 sequences, approximately 12% detected once. This TCR came from a man between 45 and 60 years old who received an inactivated influenza vaccine. Sequenced here: non-naive T cells sorted from PBMCs, sampled less than 15 days before vaccination. The V and J genes are TRBV10-3 and TRBJ2-3, with D perhaps matching TRBD1 (8 bases). CDR3 bases: TGTGCCATCAGCCAACAGGGGGGGACAGATACGCAGTATTTT. Translating gives CAISQQGGTDTQYF.